What follows is one T cell receptor (beta chain) and its context. The data were taken from a study of blood T cell repertoires in COVID-19. TCRdb's copy holds only in-frame clones and misses some; the assay was immunoSEQ multiplex PCR. The sample contains some 160,000 clones, roughly 75% of which appear only once. This CDR3 contains 13 residues. The germline CDR1 and CDR2 sequences are SGHRS and YFSETQ. V lost 0 bases to trimming and J lost 7 bases, with 5 bases between them. The sample was peripheral blood. The chain joins TRBV5-1 to TRBJ1-6; D not resolved. This TCR was recovered from an older man with active or convalescent COVID-19. This CDR3 is CASSLVMNSPLHF. CDR3 coding DNA: TGCGCCAGCAGCTTGGTTATGAATTCACCCCTCCACTTT. The full variable domain, in which reference TRBV5-1 and TRBJ1-6 provide the parts outside the CDR3, is KAGVTQTPRYLIKTRGQQVTLSCSPISGHRSVSWYQQTPGQGLQFLFEYFSETQRNKGNFPGRFSGRQFSNSRSEMNVSTLELGDSALYLCASSLVMNSPLHFGNGTRLTVT.